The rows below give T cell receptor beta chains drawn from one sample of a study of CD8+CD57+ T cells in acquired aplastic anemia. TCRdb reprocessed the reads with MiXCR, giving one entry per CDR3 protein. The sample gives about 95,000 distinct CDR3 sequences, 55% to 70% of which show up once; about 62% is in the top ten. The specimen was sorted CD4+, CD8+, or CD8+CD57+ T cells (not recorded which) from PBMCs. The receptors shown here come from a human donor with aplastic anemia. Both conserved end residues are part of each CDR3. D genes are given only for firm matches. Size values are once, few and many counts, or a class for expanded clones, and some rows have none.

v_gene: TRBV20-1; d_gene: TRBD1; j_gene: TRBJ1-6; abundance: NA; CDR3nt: TGCAGTGCCACCTGGACAGGCCCGGGTTCACCCCTCCACTTT; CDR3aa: CSATWTGPGSPLHF
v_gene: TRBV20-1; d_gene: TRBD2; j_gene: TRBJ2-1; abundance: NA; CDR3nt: TGCAGTGCGAAGGCTGGACTAGCGGACTACAATGAGCAGTTCTTC; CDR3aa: CSAKAGLADYNEQFF
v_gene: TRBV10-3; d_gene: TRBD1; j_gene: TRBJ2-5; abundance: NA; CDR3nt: TGTGCCATCAGTGAGGGAACAGGGGGCAGCGAGACCCAGTACTTC; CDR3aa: CAISEGTGGSETQYF
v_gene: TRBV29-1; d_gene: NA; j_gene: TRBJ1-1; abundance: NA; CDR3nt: TGCAGCGTCTCCGTGGCTCGAGACGCTTTCTTT; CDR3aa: CSVSVARDAFF
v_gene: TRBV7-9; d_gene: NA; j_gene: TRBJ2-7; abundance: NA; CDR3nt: TGTGCCAGCAGCTTAGGACAGACATTCAACGAGCAGTACTTC; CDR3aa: CASSLGQTFNEQYF
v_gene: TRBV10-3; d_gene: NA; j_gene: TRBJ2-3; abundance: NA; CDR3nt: TGTGCCTCAGGGACAGCCCGGCGGGGAGATACGCAGTATTTT; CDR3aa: CASGTARRGDTQYF
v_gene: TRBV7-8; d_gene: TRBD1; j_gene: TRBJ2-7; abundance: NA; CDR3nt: TGTGCCAGCAGCTTAACCGACAGGGCCGAGCAGTACTTC; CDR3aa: CASSLTDRAEQYF
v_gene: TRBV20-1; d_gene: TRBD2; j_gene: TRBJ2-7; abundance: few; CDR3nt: TGCAGTGCTAGAGCGACTAGCGGAGCCTACGAGCAGTACTTC; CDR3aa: CSARATSGAYEQYF
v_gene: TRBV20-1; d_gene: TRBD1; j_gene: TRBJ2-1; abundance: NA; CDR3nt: TGCAGTGCTAGAGGGGACAGGGACAATGAGCAGTTCTTC; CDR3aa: CSARGDRDNEQFF
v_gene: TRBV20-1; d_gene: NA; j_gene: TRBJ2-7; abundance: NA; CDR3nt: TGCAGTGCTAGAGAGGGGGGTAGGTACGAGCAGTACTTC; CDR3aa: CSAREGGRYEQYF
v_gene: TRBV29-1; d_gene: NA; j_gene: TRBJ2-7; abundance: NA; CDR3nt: TGCAGCGTTTTCGTAGGTTACGAGCAGTACTTC; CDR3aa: CSVFVGYEQYF
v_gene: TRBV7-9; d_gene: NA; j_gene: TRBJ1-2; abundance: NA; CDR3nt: TGTGCCAGCAGCTTAAGTTCCTATGGCTACACCTTC; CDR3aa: CASSLSSYGYTF
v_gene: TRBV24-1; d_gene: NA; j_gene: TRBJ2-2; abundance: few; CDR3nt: TGTGCCACCAGTTATACTACCGGGGAGCTGTTTTTT; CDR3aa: CATSYTTGELFF
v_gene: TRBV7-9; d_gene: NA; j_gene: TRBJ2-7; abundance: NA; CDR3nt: TGTGCCAGCAGTGACCGGCCTCGCGAGCAGTACTTC; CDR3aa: CASSDRPREQYF
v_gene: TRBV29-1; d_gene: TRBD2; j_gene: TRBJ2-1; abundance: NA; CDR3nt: TGCAGCGTTGAGGAGCGGGAGGGTAGTAACGATGAGCAGTTCTTC; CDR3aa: CSVEEREGSNDEQFF
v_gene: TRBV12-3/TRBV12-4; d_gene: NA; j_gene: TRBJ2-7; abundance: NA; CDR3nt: TGTGCCAGCAGTGCCGGGGGGCCCAGGTACGAGCAGTACTTC; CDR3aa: CASSAGGPRYEQYF
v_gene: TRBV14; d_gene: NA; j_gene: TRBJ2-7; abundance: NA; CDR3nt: TGTGCCAGCAGCCAAGAGCTAGTTCCCATCGAGCAGTACTTC; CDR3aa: CASSQELVPIEQYF
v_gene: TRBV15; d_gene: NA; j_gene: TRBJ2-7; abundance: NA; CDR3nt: TGTGCCAACTATTACCGGGACCGGTCCTACGAGCAGTACTTC; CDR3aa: CANYYRDRSYEQYF
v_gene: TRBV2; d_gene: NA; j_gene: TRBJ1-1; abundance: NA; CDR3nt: TGTGCCGGCGGTGCCCCCCTAAACACTGAAGCTTTCTTT; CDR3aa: CAGGAPLNTEAFF
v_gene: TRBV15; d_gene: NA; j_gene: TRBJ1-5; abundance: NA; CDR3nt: TGTGCCACCAGCAGAGATGGGGGAAGCAATCAGCCCCAGCATTTT; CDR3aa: CATSRDGGSNQPQHF
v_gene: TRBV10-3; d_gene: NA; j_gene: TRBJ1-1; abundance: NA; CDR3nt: TGTGCCACCAAAGGGGTTGGGGACACTGAAGCTTTCTTT; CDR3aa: CATKGVGDTEAFF
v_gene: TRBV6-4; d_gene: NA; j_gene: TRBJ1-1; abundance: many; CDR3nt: TGTGCCAGCAGTGAAGGGAGTGAGGATGAAGCTTTCTTT; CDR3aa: CASSEGSEDEAFF
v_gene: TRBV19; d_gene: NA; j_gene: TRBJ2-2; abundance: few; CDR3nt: TGTGCCAGTAGTATAGATAGGGCTGGCGGGGAGCTGTTTTTT; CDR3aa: CASSIDRAGGELFF
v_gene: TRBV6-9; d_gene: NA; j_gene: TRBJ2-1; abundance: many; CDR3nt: TGTGCCAGCAGTTATAGGCGGGACGACAATGAGCAGTTCTTC; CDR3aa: CASSYRRDDNEQFF
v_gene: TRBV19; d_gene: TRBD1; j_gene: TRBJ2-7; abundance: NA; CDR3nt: TGTGCCAGTAGTATAGCGGGACAGGGCAACTCCTACGAGCAGTACTTC; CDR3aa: CASSIAGQGNSYEQYF
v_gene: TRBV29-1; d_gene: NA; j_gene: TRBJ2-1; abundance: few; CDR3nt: TGCAGCGTGTTTACGCGGTCAGCCTACAATGAGCAGTTCTTC; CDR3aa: CSVFTRSAYNEQFF
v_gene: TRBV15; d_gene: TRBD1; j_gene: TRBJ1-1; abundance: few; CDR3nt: TGTGCCACCAGCAGACCAGGACAGGGAGGAACTGAAGCTTTCTTT; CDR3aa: CATSRPGQGGTEAFF
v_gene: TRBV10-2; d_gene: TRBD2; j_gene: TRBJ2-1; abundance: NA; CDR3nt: TGCGCCGCAACCGGGCGGGGGGGCTGGAATGAGCAGTTCTTC; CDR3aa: CAATGRGGWNEQFF
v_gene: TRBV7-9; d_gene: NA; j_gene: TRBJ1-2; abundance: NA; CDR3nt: TGTGCCAGCAGGGGAGAGGGCTTTGACTATGGCTACACCTTC; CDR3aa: CASRGEGFDYGYTF
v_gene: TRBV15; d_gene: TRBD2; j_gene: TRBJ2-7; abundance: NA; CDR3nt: TGTGCCACCAGCTTAAGGACTAGCGGGGTCGAGCAGTACTTC; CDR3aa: CATSLRTSGVEQYF
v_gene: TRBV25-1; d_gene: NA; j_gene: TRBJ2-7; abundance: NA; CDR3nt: TGTGCCAGCAGTCACGAACGGACAGTGAATGAGCAGTACTTC; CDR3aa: CASSHERTVNEQYF
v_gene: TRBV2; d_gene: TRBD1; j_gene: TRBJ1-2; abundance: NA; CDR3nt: TGTGCCAGCAGCCGACAGACAGGGGGTTCTGGCTACACCTTC; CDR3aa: CASSRQTGGSGYTF
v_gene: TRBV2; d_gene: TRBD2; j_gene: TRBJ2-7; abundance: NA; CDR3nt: TGTGCCAGCAGGGCAACTAGCGGGAGTGCCGACGGGCAGTACTTC; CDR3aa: CASRATSGSADGQYF
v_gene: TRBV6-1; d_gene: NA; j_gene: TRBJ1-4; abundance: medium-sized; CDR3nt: TGTGCCAGCAGTGATTATCAGTCTGGGGATGAAAAACTGTTTTTT; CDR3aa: CASSDYQSGDEKLFF
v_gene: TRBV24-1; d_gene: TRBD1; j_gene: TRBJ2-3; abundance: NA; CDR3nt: TGTGCCACCGGGACAGAAAACACAGATACGCAGTATTTT; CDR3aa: CATGTENTDTQYF
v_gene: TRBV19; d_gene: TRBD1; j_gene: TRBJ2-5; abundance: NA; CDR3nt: TGTGCCAGTAAGGAACAGGGGAAAGAGACCCAGTACTTC; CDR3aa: CASKEQGKETQYF
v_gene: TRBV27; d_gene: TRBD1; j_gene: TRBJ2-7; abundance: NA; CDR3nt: TGTGCCAGCAGCACCCGCCAGGGGGCAAACGAGCAGTACTTC; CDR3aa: CASSTRQGANEQYF
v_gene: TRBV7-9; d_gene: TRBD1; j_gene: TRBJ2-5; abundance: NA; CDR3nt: TGTGCCAGCAGCTTCGGGACAGGGTCCCCCGAGACCCAGTACTTC; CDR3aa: CASSFGTGSPETQYF
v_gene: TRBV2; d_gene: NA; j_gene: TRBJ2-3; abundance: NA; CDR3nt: TGTGCCAGCAGTGAAGAAGTGACCGCTAGACGCACAGATACGCAGTATTTT; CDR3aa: CASSEEVTARRTDTQYF
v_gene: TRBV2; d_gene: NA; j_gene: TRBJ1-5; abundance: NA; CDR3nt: TGTGCCAGCCAAGTTGACAGGACTTTCAATCAGCCCCAGCATTTT; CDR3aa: CASQVDRTFNQPQHF
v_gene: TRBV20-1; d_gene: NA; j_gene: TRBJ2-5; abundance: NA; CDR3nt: TGCAGTGCTTTCAGGGTGGTAGAGACCCAGTACTTC; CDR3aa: CSAFRVVETQYF
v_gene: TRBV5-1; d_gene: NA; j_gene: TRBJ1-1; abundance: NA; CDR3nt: TGCGCCAGCAGCTGGGGGGGGAGAAATCCCACTGAAGCTTTCTTT; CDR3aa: CASSWGGRNPTEAFF
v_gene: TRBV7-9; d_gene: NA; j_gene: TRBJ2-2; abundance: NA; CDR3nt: TGTGCCAGCAGCCCAAGCGAGCGGGGGGAGCTGTTTTTT; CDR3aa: CASSPSERGELFF
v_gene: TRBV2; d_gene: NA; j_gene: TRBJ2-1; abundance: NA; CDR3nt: TGTGCCAGCAGTTACGGACGGAGCAATGAGCAGTTCTTC; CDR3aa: CASSYGRSNEQFF
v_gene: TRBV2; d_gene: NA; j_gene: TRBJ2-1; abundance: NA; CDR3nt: TGTGCCAGCAGTGTGGGGCGGGGTTCCTACAATGAGCAGTTCTTC; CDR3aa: CASSVGRGSYNEQFF
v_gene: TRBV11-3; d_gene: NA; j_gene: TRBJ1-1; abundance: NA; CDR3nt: TGTGCCAGCAGCCTCGGGACGCCCAAGGCTGAAGCTTTCTTT; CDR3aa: CASSLGTPKAEAFF
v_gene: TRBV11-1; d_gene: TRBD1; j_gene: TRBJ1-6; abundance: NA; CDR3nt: TGTGCCAGCAGCGCCCTTAGGTTCAGGGGGGATTCACCCCTCCACTTT; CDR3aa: CASSALRFRGDSPLHF
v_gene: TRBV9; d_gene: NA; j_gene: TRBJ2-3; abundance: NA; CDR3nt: TGTGCCAGCAGCGTAGGGGAGGTAGGGATAGATACGCAGTATTTT; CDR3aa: CASSVGEVGIDTQYF
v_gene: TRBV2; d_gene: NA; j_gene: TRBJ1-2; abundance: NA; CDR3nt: TGTGCCAGCAGGTTAATTCAGACCAATGGCTACACCTTC; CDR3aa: CASRLIQTNGYTF
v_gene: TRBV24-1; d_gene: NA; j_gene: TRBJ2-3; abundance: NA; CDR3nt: TGTGCCACCAGTCACGGATTCACAGATACGCAGTATTTT; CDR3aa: CATSHGFTDTQYF
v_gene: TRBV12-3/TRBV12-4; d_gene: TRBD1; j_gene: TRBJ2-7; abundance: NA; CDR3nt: TGTGCCAGCAGAAGTGGACAGGGAATGTACGAGCAGTACTTC; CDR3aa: CASRSGQGMYEQYF
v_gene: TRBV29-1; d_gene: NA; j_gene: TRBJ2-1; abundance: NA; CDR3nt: TGCGGCGTTCCCGGCCCCGGATGGGATGAGCAGTTCTTC; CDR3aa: CGVPGPGWDEQFF